This T cell receptor beta chain stems from a study of shared clonotypes between healthy human individuals. Study observations and caveats: At large depth, rarefaction still showed sorted-subset sequencing to be incomplete. In contrast to clonotypes shared by all four donors, non-shared clonotypes had lower generation probabilities.

Method: immunoSEQ multiplex PCR; TCRdb's copy keeps in-frame clones and lacks some. The profile covers more than 600,000 clones, with about 91% appearing a single time and about a quarter taken by the ten largest. A note on this clone: Its antigen is currently unknown.

CDR1 is MGHRA, CDR2 YSYEKL, per germline. The junction had 3 bases not matched to a gene; V was cut back by 1 base and J by 4 bases. The CDR3 consists of 16 residues. Naive CD8 cells comprised CD45RO-negative, CCR7-positively selected cells, excluding terminally differentiated effector memory CD45RA+ cells. The chain couples TRBV4-1 to TRBJ2-3; TRBD2 aligns across 12 bases. The sample comprised naive CD8+ T cells sorted from blood. This receptor was identified in a man aged 25-40 years in good health. The CDR3 DNA follows: TGCGCCAGCAGCCAAGCCTCTAGCGGGGGGGCAGATACGCAGTATTTT. Encoded protein: CASSQASSGGADTQYF.